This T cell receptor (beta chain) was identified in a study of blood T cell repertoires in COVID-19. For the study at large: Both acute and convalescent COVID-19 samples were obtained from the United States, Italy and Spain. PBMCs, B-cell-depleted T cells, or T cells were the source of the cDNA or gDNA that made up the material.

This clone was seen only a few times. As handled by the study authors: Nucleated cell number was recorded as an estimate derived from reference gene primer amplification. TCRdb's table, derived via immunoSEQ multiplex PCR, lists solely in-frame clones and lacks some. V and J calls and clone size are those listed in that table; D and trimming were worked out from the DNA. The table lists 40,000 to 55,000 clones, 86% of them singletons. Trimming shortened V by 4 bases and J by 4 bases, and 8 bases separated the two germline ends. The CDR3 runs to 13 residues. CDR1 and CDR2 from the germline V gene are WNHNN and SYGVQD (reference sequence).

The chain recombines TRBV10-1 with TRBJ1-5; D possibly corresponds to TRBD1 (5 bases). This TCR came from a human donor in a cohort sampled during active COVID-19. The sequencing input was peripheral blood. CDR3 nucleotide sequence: TGCGCCAGCAGTGCCGACAGTAATCAGCCCCAGCATTTT. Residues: CASSADSNQPQHF.